The 7 T cell receptor beta chains below come from one sample, sequenced in a study of blood T cells in healthy people across ages. Through a sample-barcoded 5' primer and a J-beta primer mix, a second PCR was run for roughly 7 to 11 cycles. One entry per CDR3 protein, called by TCRdb with MiXCR from the 5' RACE reads. This table holds approximately 820,000 distinct CDR3 sequences, around two fifths found once. The sample was blood. The receptors were sampled from a man aged 55 to 70 in good health.

This rearrangement joins TRBV18 to TRBJ1-4, with unresolved D. V was trimmed by 4 bases and J by 2 bases, leaving 14 bases between them. CDR1 and CDR2 from the germline V gene are KGHSH and LQKENI. The CDR3 length is 16 residues. The CDR3 sequence: CASSLQSVGTNEKLFF. The CDR3, as DNA: TGTGCCAGCTCACTCCAATCGGTGGGGACTAATGAAAAACTGTTTTTT.

This clonotype was observed many times. J is TRBJ2-7 and V is TRBV29-1, with a possible D match to TRBD1 (6 bases). With 2 bases removed from V and 7 bases from J, the gap between germline ends came to 15 bases. This CDR3 has 13 amino acids. CDR1 is SQVTM, CDR2 ANQGSEA, per germline. The CDR3 DNA sequence: TGCAGCGTTGAAACGGACAGTACGCGGGAGCAGTACTTC. Encoded protein: CSVETDSTREQYF.

The chain is built from TRBV6-4 and TRBJ2-3, with D possibly matching TRBD1 (5 bases). The V gene's germline CDR1 is MRHNA and CDR2 SNTAGT. This CDR3 contains 15 residues. Trimming shortened V by 1 base and J by 2 bases, and 10 bases separated the two germline ends. CDR3 loop: CASSDFRANTDTQYF. The CDR3 coding sequence is TGTGCCAGCAGTGACTTCAGGGCGAACACAGATACGCAGTATTTT.

The J gene is TRBJ1-6, the V gene TRBV5-6; 8 positions match TRBD1. Germline assignment: CDR1 SGHDT and CDR2 YYEEEE. This CDR3 spans 14 amino acids. Unmatched junction bases numbered 3, after V lost 2 bases and J lost 8 bases. The CDR3 nucleotides read TGTGCCAGCAGCTTTCGGGACAGGTATTCACCCCTCCACTTT. Protein: CASSFRDRYSPLHF.

The chain is built from TRBV5-1 and TRBJ1-2, with a possible D match to TRBD1 (5 bases). This CDR3 is 16 amino acids long. Trimming took off 1 base at V and 2 bases at J, with 15 bases between the two ends. CDR1 is SGHRS and CDR2 is YFSETQ in the germline V gene. As DNA, the CDR3 is TGCGCCAGCAGCTTGTCCGGGGCCGCTGAAAACTATGGCTACACCTTC. The encoded protein is CASSLSGAAENYGYTF.

Here the CDR3 reads CSAPTGTPGVNEQFF. The DNA of the CDR3 is TGCAGTGCCCCGACCGGGACTCCGGGGGTCAATGAGCAGTTCTTC. This sequence joins TRBV20-1 and TRBJ2-1; D perhaps matches TRBD2 (6 bases). From germline, CDR1 is DFQATT and CDR2 SNEGSKA (reference sequence). CDR3 size: 15 residues. V was trimmed by 6 bases and J by 6 bases, leaving 21 bases between them.

This rearrangement joins TRBV5-1 to TRBJ2-2; D is undetermined. The CDR3 sequence is 14 residues long. Germline values: CDR1 SGHRS, CDR2 YFSETQ. Trimming removed 0 bases at V and 1 base at J, with 4 bases between. CDR3 coding DNA: TGCGCCAGCAGCTTGGTTGAGAACACCGGGGAGCTGTTTTTT. Protein: CASSLVENTGELFF.